The 30 T cell receptor beta chains presented below share a single source sample, sequenced in a study of OX40 agonist ivuxolimab in advanced cancers. Sequencing used immunoSEQ multiplex PCR; TCRdb keeps in-frame clones, though not all of them. The sample has around 95,000 clones, roughly 93% seen once; the top ten hold 0.6% to 0.75%. The sequences come from CD4+ or CD8+ T cells sorted from blood, collected in a trial of the OX40 agonist ivuxolimab. The source of these receptors is an adult with an advanced solid tumor such as melanoma, head and neck, liver or kidney cancer.

The chain is built from TRBV9 and TRBJ1-6; TRBD1 matches at 7 bases. Germline CDR1 is SGDLS and CDR2 is YYNGEE. V gave up 3 bases and J gave up 8 bases; unmatched junction bases: 2. The CDR3 sequence is 13 residues long. The CDR3 sequence: CASSEDRYSPLHF. The CDR3 bases are TGTGCCAGCAGCGAGGACAGGTATTCACCCCTCCACTTT.

Details on this clone: This sample includes further DNA sequences coding for the same CDR3. The CDR3 here is CASSLSGTDTQYF. The CDR3 region has the DNA TGCGCCAGCAGCCTGAGCGGCACAGATACGCAGTATTTT. The chain joins TRBV5-1 to TRBJ2-3, with unresolved D. This CDR3 is 13 amino acids long. The germline CDR1 and CDR2 sequences are SGHRS and YFSETQ. The V end lost 4 bases, the J end lost 1 base, and 7 bases lay between the germline ends. Supplemented by reference TRBV5-1 and TRBJ2-3, the full variable domain reads KAGVTQTPRYLIKTRGQQVTLSCSPISGHRSVSWYQQTPGQGLQFLFEYFSETQRNKGNFPGRFSGRQFSNSRSEMNVSTLELGDSALYLCASSLSGTDTQYFGPGTRLTVL.

The chain carries TRBV19 and TRBJ2-2; 10 positions match TRBD2. The V gene end was trimmed by 3 bases and the J gene end by 4 bases; junction bases not matched to a gene: 2. The CDR3 spans 15 residues. Germline CDR1 reads LNHDA; CDR2 reads SQIVND (reference sequence). CDR3 in DNA: TGTGCCAGTAGTATGATAGCGGGAGGCACCGGGGAGCTGTTTTTT. Its translation: CASSMIAGGTGELFF.

The genes are TRBV19 and TRBJ2-5; 10 nucleotides agree with TRBD2. The CDR3 is 15 residues long. V was pared by 1 base and J by 2 bases, with 1 base of the junction left unmatched. Germline V gene lookup returns CDR1 LNHDA and CDR2 SQIVND (reference sequence). This CDR3 reads CASSIGTSGQETQYF. DNA of the CDR3: TGTGCCAGTAGTATAGGGACTAGCGGACAAGAGACCCAGTACTTC. Combining the CDR3 with reference TRBV19 and TRBJ2-5 gives the whole variable domain DGGITQSPKYLFRKEGQNVTLSCEQNLNHDAMYWYRQDPGQGLRLIYYSQIVNDFQKGDIAEGYSVSREKKESFPLTVTSAQKNPTAFYLCASSIGTSGQETQYFGPGTRLLVL.

There are a few counts of this clone. This chain connects TRBV10-3 to TRBJ1-5; D is undetermined. Trimming shortened V by 3 bases and J by 7 bases, and 7 bases separated the two germline ends. Germline V lookup: CDR1 ENHRY, CDR2 SYGVKD. CDR3 length: 12 amino acids. CDR3 loop: CAISDYPQPQHF. CDR3 nucleotide sequence: TGTGCCATCAGTGATTACCCCCAGCCCCAGCATTTT.

The chain has TRBV7-6 and TRBJ2-1; 9 positions match TRBD2. Per the germline V gene, CDR1 is SGHVS and CDR2 is FNYEAQ. V dropped 1 base and J dropped 0; count of bases not matched to a gene: 4. The CDR3 is made up of 17 amino acids. The CDR3 DNA reads TGTGCCAGCAGCTTAGTAGGACTAGCGAGCTCCTACAATGAGCAGTTCTTC. Translating gives CASSLVGLASSYNEQFF.

This chain uses TRBV7-3 with TRBJ2-2, with D uncertain. Germline assignment: CDR1 SGHTA and CDR2 FQGTGA. V lost 5 bases to trimming and J lost 4 bases, with 14 bases between them. The CDR3 covers 15 residues. The CDR3 region is CASSPVVQATGELFF. CDR3 DNA sequence: TGTGCCAGCAGCCCAGTTGTCCAGGCCACCGGGGAGCTGTTTTTT.

The chain carries TRBV4-3 and TRBJ1-1; TRBD1 is a possible D gene (5 bases). Trimming removed 0 bases at V and 11 bases at J, with 16 bases between. The CDR3 totals 14 residues. The germline V gene encodes CDR1 LGHNA and CDR2 YSLEER. The CDR3: CASSQEGEGREAFF. CDR3 sequence (DNA): TGCGCCAGCAGCCAAGAGGGGGAGGGGAGAGAGGCTTTCTTT.

The chain combines TRBV6-6 with TRBJ2-3, with TRBD1 identical over 7 bases. The CDR3 sequence is 13 residues long. J lost 7 bases, V lost 5 bases, and 6 bases had no gene match. Germline CDR1 and CDR2: MNHNY and SVGAGI (reference sequence). CDR3: CASSQTTGHTQYF. The CDR3 coding sequence is TGTGCCAGCAGTCAAACGACAGGGCATACGCAGTATTTT.

V gene TRBV7-2 combines with J gene TRBJ2-7; the D gene is possibly TRBD2 (7 bases). CDR1 is SGHTA, CDR2 FQGNSA, per germline. This CDR3 comprises 15 residues. V lost 1 base to trimming and J lost 5 bases, with 15 bases between them. CDR3 protein: CASSLVGGARNEQYF. The CDR3 DNA sequence: TGTGCCAGCAGCTTAGTAGGGGGGGCGCGGAACGAGCAGTACTTC.

As regards this clone: A read error may account for a junction end that differs from germline. The CDR3 region has the DNA TGTGCCAGCAGCCGCTTGCCGGGACAGCAACACTTC. Amino acid sequence: CASSRLPGQQHF. This chain joins TRBV27 and TRBJ2-7, with 7 bases lining up with TRBD1. The CDR3 has 12 residues. The germline V gene has CDR1 MNHEY and CDR2 SMNVEV (reference sequence).

The chain carries TRBV28 and TRBJ2-2; unclear D gene. This CDR3 region has 12 residues. V gave up 7 bases and J gave up 1 base, with 4 bases separating them. Germline V gene lookup returns CDR1 MDHEN and CDR2 SYDVKM. The CDR3 region is CASKLNTGELFF. CDR3 DNA sequence: TGTGCCAGCAAGTTGAACACCGGGGAGCTGTTTTTT.

This clone has a handful of counts. V is TRBV19 and J is TRBJ2-7; D is unclear. This CDR3 has 14 amino acids. Trimming pared 0 bases from V and 2 bases from J, leaving 8 bases between. Germline V CDR1 and CDR2: LNHDA, SQIVND (reference sequence). The CDR3 coding sequence is TGTGCCAGTAGTATAGATACCGGTCCCTACGAGCAGTACTTC. Its protein is CASSIDTGPYEQYF.

The gene calls are TRBV6-5 and TRBJ2-7, with D unclear. V was shortened by 6 bases and J by 7 bases, with 10 bases between the two germline ends. CDR3 length equals 11 residues. Germline loops: CDR1 MNHEY, CDR2 SVGAGI. CDR3 sequence (DNA): TGTGCCAGCAGGTCGGTGGGGGAGCAGTACTTC. Its protein product is CASRSVGEQYF.

The chain is built from TRBV6-1 and TRBJ2-5; perhaps D is TRBD1 or TRBD2 (5 bases each). V was pared by 3 bases and J by 4 bases, with 18 bases between. Germline V CDR1 and CDR2: MNHNS, SASEGT. This CDR3 is 16 amino acids long. The CDR3 nucleotides read TGTGCCAGCAGTGAGGGGCAGGGCTTTGGGACAGAGACCCAGTACTTC. It is translated as CASSEGQGFGTETQYF.

V is TRBV10-1 and J is TRBJ2-1; tentatively, D is TRBD2 (7 bases). The CDR3 sequence is 15 residues long. Germline lookup yields CDR1 WNHNN and CDR2 SYGVQD (reference sequence). Trimming removed 3 bases at V and 8 bases at J, with 17 bases between. CDR3 amino acids: CASSDDRGGPDEQFF. Written as DNA, the CDR3 is TGCGCCAGCAGTGATGATAGGGGGGGGCCGGATGAGCAGTTCTTC.

The gene calls are TRBV29-1 and TRBJ1-4; D may be TRBD1 (5 bases). Germline lookup yields CDR1 SQVTM and CDR2 ANQGSEA. The CDR3 totals 12 residues. V dropped 6 bases and J dropped 8 bases, with 13 bases sitting between them. The CDR3 bases are TGCAGCGTGCTTGATGGGGCAGAAAAACTGTTTTTT. It yields the protein CSVLDGAEKLFF.

CDR3 amino acids: CASSPLAGDGNEQFF. CDR3 in DNA: TGTGCCAGCTCGCCCCTAGCGGGAGACGGGAATGAGCAGTTCTTC. The chain links TRBV18 to TRBJ2-1; 10 nucleotides align to TRBD2. J was trimmed by 7 bases and V by 6 bases; bases with no gene match: 9. Germline V gene sequence: CDR1 KGHSH, CDR2 LQKENI. The length of the CDR3 is 15 residues.

The J gene is TRBJ2-7, the V gene TRBV11-2; D unresolved. Trimming removed 1 base at V and 6 bases at J, with 7 bases between. The V gene's germline CDR1 is SGHAT and CDR2 FQNNGV. The CDR3 covers 12 residues. The CDR3 region has the DNA TGTGCCAGCAGCTTAGTAATAGCCGAGCAGTACTTC. Translation gives CASSLVIAEQYF.

The chain couples TRBV7-3 to TRBJ2-1, with 8 bases fitting TRBD2. This CDR3 contains 15 residues. Unmatched junction bases numbered 6, after V lost 4 bases and J lost 4 bases. CDR1 is SGHTA and CDR2 is FQGTGA in the germline V gene. This CDR3 is CASSSQGLGYNEQFF. CDR3 in DNA: TGTGCCAGCAGCTCACAGGGACTAGGGTACAATGAGCAGTTCTTC.

This rearrangement joins TRBV9 to TRBJ2-3; 11 nucleotides match TRBD2. The CDR3 is 17 amino acids. From germline, CDR1 is SGDLS and CDR2 YYNGEE. The ends lost 0 bases at V and 3 bases at J; junction bases unmatched: 6. In nucleotides, the CDR3 is TGTGCCAGCAGCGTAGGGGCTAGCGGGGGGCCTACAGATACGCAGTATTTT. Translation gives CASSVGASGGPTDTQYF.

V usage is TRBV4-3 and J usage is TRBJ1-5; D is ambiguous. CDR1 and CDR2 from the germline V gene are LGHNA and YSLEER. The CDR3 spans 15 residues. Trimming took off 0 bases at V and 7 bases at J, with 13 bases between the two ends. CDR3 in amino acids: CASSQDPGGGQPQHF. CDR3 DNA sequence: TGCGCCAGCAGCCAAGATCCAGGAGGTGGGCAGCCCCAGCATTTT.

The chain is built from TRBV28 and TRBJ1-4; D gene ambiguous. This CDR3 is built from 11 residues. Germline CDR1 is MDHEN and CDR2 is SYDVKM. V was cut by 6 bases and J by 8 bases, with 7 bases left in between. The DNA for the CDR3 is TGTGCCAGCAGGACGCAGGAAAAACTGTTTTTT. This encodes CASRTQEKLFF. Looking up the rest from reference TRBV28 and TRBJ1-4 gives the full variable domain: DVKVTQSSRYLVKRTGEKVFLECVQDMDHENMFWYRQDPGLGLRLIYFSYDVKMKEKGDIPEGYSVSREKKERFSLILESASTNQTSMYLCASRTQEKLFFGSGTQLSVL.

This chain uses TRBV27 with TRBJ2-2, with 8 bases identical to TRBD2. Germline lookup yields CDR1 MNHEY and CDR2 SMNVEV (reference sequence). The CDR3 loop spans 16 amino acids. Losses at the gene ends were 6 bases for V and 2 bases for J; bases not matched to a gene: 8. This CDR3 is CASSPGGGTNTGELFF. CDR3 nucleotides: TGTGCCAGCAGCCCCGGGGGGGGGACAAACACCGGGGAGCTGTTTTTT.

The V and J genes are TRBV6-1 and TRBJ1-5; D not certain. Trimming stripped 3 bases from V and 6 bases from J, with 6 bases between. CDR1 and CDR2 (germline): MNHNS, SASEGT. The CDR3 is 12 residues long. CDR3 protein: CASSDAGQPQHF. The CDR3 DNA reads TGTGCCAGCAGTGACGCGGGTCAGCCCCAGCATTTT.

This clone was counted a few times. V gene TRBV9 combines with J gene TRBJ2-2; unclear D gene. Trimming took 0 bases from V and 6 from J, leaving 6 bases between them. Germline V gene lookup returns CDR1 SGDLS and CDR2 YYNGEE. The CDR3 totals 13 residues. CDR3 DNA: TGTGCCAGCAGCGTAGGGGTTCCCGGGGAGCTGTTTTTT. Amino acid sequence: CASSVGVPGELFF.

The chain joins TRBV10-3 to TRBJ1-3, with TRBD1 matching 9 bases. From germline, CDR1 is ENHRY and CDR2 SYGVKD. The trim removed 2 bases at V and 0 bases at J, leaving 11 bases unmatched. CDR3 length equals 19 residues. DNA of the CDR3: TGTGCCATCAGTGAGACTCGGACAGGGGAATGGAACTCTGGAAACACCATATATTTT. It codes for CAISETRTGEWNSGNTIYF.

The chain is built from TRBV7-2 and TRBJ2-7; either TRBD1 or TRBD2 may supply D (5 bases each). V was clipped by 5 bases and J by 7 bases, with 18 bases between them. Germline-derived CDR1 and CDR2 are SGHTA and FQGNSA. This CDR3 spans 14 amino acids. The CDR3 coding sequence is TGTGCCAGCAGCCTCATGCAATGGGGCGGGGAGCAGTACTTC. Translation gives CASSLMQWGGEQYF. Filled out from reference TRBV7-2 and TRBJ2-7, the complete variable domain reads GAGVSQSPSNKVTEKGKDVELRCDPISGHTALYWYRQSLGQGLEFLIYFQGNSAPDKSGLPSDRFSAERTGGSVSTLTIQRTQQEDSAVYLCASSLMQWGGEQYFGPGTRLTVT.

The CDR3 loop is CASSLGLADYNEQFF. DNA for the CDR3: TGCGCCAGCAGCTTGGGACTAGCGGACTACAATGAGCAGTTCTTC. The rearrangement links TRBV5-1 to TRBJ2-1, with 9 bases aligning to TRBD2. CDR1 is SGHRS and CDR2 is YFSETQ in the germline V gene. The CDR3 has 15 residues. J was trimmed by 3 bases and V by 0 bases; bases with no gene match: 1.

This clone was seen just once. The chain recombines TRBV28 with TRBJ2-5; 8 nucleotides line up with TRBD1. The trim removed 4 bases at V and 5 bases at J, leaving 9 bases unmatched. This CDR3 is built from 15 residues. Germline V lookup: CDR1 MDHEN, CDR2 SYDVKM. The CDR3 region has the DNA TGTGCCAGCAGTTCCGCGGCAGGGGGCAGGGAGACCCAGTACTTC. This encodes CASSSAAGGRETQYF.